This TCR beta chain was profiled in a study of OX40 agonist ivuxolimab in advanced cancers. Per germline, CDR1 MNHNS and CDR2 SASEGT. V lost 3 bases to trimming and J lost 5 bases, with 14 bases between them. This CDR3 is built from 15 residues. In this sample, this clone turned up a few times. Repertoires were generated with immunoSEQ multiplex PCR, while TCRdb's copy carries only in-frame clones and drops some. The data contain 15,000 to 20,000 clones, roughly 80% of them singletons. The sample in question was CD4+ or CD8+ T cells sorted from blood, obtained in a trial of the OX40 agonist ivuxolimab. The chain uses TRBV6-1 and TRBJ1-5; D unclear. The receptor was derived from an adult with an advanced solid tumor such as melanoma, head and neck, liver or kidney cancer. The CDR3 is CASSDYGRKDQPQHF. The CDR3 nucleotides are TGTGCCAGCAGTGACTACGGGAGGAAGGATCAGCCCCAGCATTTT.